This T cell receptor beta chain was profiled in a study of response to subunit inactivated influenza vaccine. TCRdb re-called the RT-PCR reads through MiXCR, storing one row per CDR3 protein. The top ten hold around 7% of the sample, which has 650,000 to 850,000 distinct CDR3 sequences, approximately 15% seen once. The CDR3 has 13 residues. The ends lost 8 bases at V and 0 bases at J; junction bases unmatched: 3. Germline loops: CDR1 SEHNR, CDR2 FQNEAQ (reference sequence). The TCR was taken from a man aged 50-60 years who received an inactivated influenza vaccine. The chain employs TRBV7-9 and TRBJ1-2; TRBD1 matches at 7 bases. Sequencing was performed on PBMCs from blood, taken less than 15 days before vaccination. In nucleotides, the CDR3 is TGTGCCAGCCAGGGGGGAGCTAACTATGGCTACACCTTC. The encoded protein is CASQGGANYGYTF.